Only a few counts were recorded for the clone carrying this TCR beta chain. Its antigen is undetermined. The data originate from a study of T cell clonotyping in hematopoietic cell transplantation. General study findings and limits: At the given depth, recipient repertoires were over 97% de novo clonotypes. Pathologically expanded recipient clonotypes increased progressively from day 30 to day 180 as diversity fell. CD4 and CD8 repertoire contributions could not be separated without sorting. Broader posttransplant TCR repertoire diversity was predicted by graft donor and pretransplant recipient Inverse Simpson Index values.

The CDR3 spans 14 residues. Sequenced by immunoSEQ multiplex PCR; TCRdb stores in-frame clones only, minus some. The sample yields over 9,500 clones, less than 95% seen once. V gene TRBV12-2 combines with J gene TRBJ1-1. TRBV12-2 is given as a pseudogene. Specimen: peripheral blood mononuclear cells. This TCR came from a woman aged 45-60 years in good health. Some clones in this sample may be carry-over from other donors' samples. CDR3 coding DNA: TGTGCAAGTCGCTTTGGGGAAATAAACACTGAAGCTTTCTTT. Amino acids: CASRFGEINTEAFF.